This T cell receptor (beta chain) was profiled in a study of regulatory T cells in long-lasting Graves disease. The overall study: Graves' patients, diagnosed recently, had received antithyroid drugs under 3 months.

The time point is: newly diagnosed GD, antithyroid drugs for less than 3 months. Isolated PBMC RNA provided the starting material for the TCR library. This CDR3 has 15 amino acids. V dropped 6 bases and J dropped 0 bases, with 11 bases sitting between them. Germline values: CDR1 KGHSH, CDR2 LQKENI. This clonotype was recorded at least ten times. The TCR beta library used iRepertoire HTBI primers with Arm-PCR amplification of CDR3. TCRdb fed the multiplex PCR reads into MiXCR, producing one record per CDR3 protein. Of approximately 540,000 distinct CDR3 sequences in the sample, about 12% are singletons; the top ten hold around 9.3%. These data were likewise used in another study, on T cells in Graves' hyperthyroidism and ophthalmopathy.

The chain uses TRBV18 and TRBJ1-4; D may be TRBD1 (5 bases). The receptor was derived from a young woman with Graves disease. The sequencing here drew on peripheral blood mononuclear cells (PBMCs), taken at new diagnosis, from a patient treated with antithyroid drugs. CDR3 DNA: TGTGCCAGCTCGATGATACAGGCAACTAATGAAAAACTGTTTTTT. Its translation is CASSMIQATNEKLFF.